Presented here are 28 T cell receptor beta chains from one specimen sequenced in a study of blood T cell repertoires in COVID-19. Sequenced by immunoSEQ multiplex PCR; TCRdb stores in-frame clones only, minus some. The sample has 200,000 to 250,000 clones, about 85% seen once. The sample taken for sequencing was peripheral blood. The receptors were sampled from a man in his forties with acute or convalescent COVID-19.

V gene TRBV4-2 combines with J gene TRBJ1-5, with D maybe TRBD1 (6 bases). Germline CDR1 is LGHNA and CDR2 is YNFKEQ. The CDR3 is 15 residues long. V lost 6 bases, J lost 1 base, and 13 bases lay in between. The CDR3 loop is CASSRQAISNQPQHF. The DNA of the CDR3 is TGTGCCAGCAGTAGACAGGCTATCAGCAATCAGCCCCAGCATTTT.

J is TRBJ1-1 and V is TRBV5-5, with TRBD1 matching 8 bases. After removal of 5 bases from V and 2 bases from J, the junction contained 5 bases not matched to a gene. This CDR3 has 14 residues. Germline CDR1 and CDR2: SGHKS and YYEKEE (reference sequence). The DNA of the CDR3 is TGTGCCAGCAGGAAGGGACAGGTAAACACTGAAGCTTTCTTT. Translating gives CASRKGQVNTEAFF.

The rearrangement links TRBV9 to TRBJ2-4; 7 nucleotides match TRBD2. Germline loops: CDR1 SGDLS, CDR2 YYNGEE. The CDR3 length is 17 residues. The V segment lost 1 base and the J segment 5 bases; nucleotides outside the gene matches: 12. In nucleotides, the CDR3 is TGTGCCAGCAGCGTATCCCTCGGCGGGGGTTGGGAAAACATTCAGTACTTC. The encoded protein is CASSVSLGGGWENIQYF.

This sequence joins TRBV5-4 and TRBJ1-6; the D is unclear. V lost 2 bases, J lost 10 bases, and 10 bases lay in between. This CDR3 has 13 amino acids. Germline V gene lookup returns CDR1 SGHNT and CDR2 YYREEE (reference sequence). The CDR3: CASSFPDFSPLHF. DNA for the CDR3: TGTGCCAGCAGCTTTCCGGACTTCTCACCCCTCCACTTT.

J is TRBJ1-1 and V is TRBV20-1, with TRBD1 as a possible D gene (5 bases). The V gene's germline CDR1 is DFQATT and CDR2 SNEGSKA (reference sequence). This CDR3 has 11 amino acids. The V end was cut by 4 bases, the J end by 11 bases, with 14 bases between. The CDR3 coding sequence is TGCAGTGCTAAAACAGGAGCACAGGCTTTCTTT. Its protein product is CSAKTGAQAFF.

The CDR3 sequence: CASSPDLAYEQYF. DNA of the CDR3: TGTGCCAGCAGCCCCGACTTGGCCTACGAGCAGTACTTC. The rearrangement links TRBV7-3 to TRBJ2-7, with D hard to call. The CDR3 length is 13 residues. Germline V gene data show CDR1 as SGHTA and CDR2 as FQGTGA. The V end was cut by 5 bases, the J end by 2 bases, with 10 bases between.

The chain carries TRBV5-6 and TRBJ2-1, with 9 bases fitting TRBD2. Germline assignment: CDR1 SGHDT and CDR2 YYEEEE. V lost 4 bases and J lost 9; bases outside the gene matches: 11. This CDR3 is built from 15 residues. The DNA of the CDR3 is TGTGCCAGCAGCGCGGTGGAGCGGGGGGCTATTGAGCAGTTCTTC. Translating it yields CASSAVERGAIEQFF.

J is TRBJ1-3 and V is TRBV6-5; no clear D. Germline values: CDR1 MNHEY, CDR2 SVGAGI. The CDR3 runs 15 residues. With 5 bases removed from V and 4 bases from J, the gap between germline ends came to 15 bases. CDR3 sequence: CASSNQWTYGNTIYF. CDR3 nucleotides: TGTGCCAGCAGTAACCAGTGGACTTACGGAAACACCATATATTTT.

CDR3 sequence (DNA): TGTGCCAGCAGCCTAGGGACTAGCGGGGTATACGAGCAGTACTTC. The encoded protein is CASSLGTSGVYEQYF. This chain joins TRBV7-2 and TRBJ2-7, with TRBD2 matching 13 bases. CDR1 and CDR2 from the germline V gene are SGHTA and FQGNSA. V was pared by 5 bases and J by 4 bases, with 5 bases of the junction left unmatched. This CDR3 spans 15 amino acids. The whole variable domain, remainder taken from reference TRBV7-2 and TRBJ2-7, is GAGVSQSPSNKVTEKGKDVELRCDPISGHTALYWYRQSLGQGLEFLIYFQGNSAPDKSGLPSDRFSAERTGGSVSTLTIQRTQQEDSAVYLCASSLGTSGVYEQYFGPGTRLTVT.

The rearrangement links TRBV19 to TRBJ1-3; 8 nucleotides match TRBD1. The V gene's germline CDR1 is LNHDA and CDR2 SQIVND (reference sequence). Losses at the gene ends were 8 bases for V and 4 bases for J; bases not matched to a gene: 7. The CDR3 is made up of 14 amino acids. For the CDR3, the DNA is TGTGCCAGTCAAAAACAGGGGGAAGGAAACACCATATATTTT. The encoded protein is CASQKQGEGNTIYF.

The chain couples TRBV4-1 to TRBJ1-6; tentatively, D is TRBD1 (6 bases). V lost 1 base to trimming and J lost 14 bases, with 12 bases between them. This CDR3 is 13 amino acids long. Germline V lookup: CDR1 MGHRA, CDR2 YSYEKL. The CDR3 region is CASSQGDTGTLHF. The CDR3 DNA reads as TGCGCCAGCAGCCAAGGGGACACAGGAACCCTCCACTTT.

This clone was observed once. DNA for the CDR3: TGCGCCAGCAGCAAGCAAGCGGGGACAGATACGCAGTATTTT. Its translation is CASSKQAGTDTQYF. The gene calls are TRBV10-1 and TRBJ2-3, with 7 bases identical to TRBD2. Losses at the gene ends were 6 bases for V and 3 bases for J; bases not matched to a gene: 6. CDR3 length equals 14 residues. Germline V gene data show CDR1 as WNHNN and CDR2 as SYGVQD (reference sequence).

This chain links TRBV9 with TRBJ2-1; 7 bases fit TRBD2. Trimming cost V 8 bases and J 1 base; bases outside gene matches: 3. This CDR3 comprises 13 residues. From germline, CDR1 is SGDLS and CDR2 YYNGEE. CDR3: CASQRGSYNEQFF. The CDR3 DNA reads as TGTGCCAGTCAGCGGGGTTCCTACAATGAGCAGTTCTTC.

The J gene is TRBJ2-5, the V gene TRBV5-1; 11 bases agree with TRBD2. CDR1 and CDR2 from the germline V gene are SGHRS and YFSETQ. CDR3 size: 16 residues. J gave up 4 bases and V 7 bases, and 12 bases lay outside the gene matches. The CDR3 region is CASRNLAGGGGETQYF. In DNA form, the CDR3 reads TGCGCCAGCCGGAATCTAGCGGGGGGCGGAGGAGAGACCCAGTACTTC.

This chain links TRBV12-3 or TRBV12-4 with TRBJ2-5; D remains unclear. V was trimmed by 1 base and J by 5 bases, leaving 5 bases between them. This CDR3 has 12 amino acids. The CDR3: CASSLVGETQYF. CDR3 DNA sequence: TGTGCCAGCAGTTTAGTCGGGGAGACCCAGTACTTC.

The CDR3, as DNA: TGTGCCAGCAGCATCCGGGCAGGGGATGGCTACACCTTC. Residues: CASSIRAGDGYTF. The V and J genes are TRBV5-6 and TRBJ1-2; perhaps TRBD1 as D (6 bases). Trimming removed 4 bases from V and 6 bases from J, with 13 bases in between. The CDR3 runs 13 residues. Germline V gene sequence: CDR1 SGHDT, CDR2 YYEEEE. Full variable domain (remainder filled in from reference TRBV5-6 and TRBJ1-2): DAGVTQSPTHLIKTRGQQVTLRCSPKSGHDTVSWYQQALGQGPQFIFQYYEEEERQRGNFPDRFSGHQFPNYSSELNVNALLLGDSALYLCASSIRAGDGYTFGSGTRLTVV.

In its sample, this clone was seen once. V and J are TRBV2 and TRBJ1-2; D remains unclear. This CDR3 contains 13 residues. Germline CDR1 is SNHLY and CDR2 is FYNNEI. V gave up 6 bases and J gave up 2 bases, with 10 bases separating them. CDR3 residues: CASRSGANYGYTF. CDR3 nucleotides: TGTGCCAGCAGGTCCGGTGCGAACTATGGCTACACCTTC.

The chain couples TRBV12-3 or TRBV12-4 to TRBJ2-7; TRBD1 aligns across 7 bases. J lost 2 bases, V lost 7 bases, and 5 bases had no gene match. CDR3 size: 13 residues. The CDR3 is CASKGTETYEQYF. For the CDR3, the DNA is TGTGCCAGCAAGGGGACAGAGACCTACGAGCAGTACTTC.

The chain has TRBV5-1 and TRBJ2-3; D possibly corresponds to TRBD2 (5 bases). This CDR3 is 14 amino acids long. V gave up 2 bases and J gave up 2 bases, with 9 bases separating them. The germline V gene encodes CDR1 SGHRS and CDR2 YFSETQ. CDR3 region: CASSFRDPTDTQYF. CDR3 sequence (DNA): TGCGCCAGCAGCTTCCGGGATCCCACAGATACGCAGTATTTT.

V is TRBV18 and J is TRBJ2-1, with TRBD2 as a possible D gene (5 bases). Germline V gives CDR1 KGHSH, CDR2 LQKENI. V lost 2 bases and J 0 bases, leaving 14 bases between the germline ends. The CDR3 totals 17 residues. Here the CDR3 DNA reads TGTGCCAGCTCACCATATGAGGGTGACTTCTCCTACAATGAGCAGTTCTTC. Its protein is CASSPYEGDFSYNEQFF.

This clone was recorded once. CDR3 amino acids: CASSPPGGPNQPQHF. The CDR3, as DNA: TGTGCCAGCTCACCACCGGGAGGGCCGAATCAGCCCCAGCATTTT. The V and J genes are TRBV18 and TRBJ1-5; no clear D. Germline V CDR1 and CDR2: KGHSH, LQKENI. The CDR3 extends over 15 amino acids. Deletions cut 0 bases from V and 4 bases from J, with 10 bases between.

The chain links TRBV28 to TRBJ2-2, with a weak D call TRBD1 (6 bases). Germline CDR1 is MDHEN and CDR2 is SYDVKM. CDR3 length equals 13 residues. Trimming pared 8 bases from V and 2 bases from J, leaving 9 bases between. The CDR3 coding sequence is TGTGCCAGCCCGGACAGAAACACCGGGGAGCTGTTTTTT. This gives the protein CASPDRNTGELFF.

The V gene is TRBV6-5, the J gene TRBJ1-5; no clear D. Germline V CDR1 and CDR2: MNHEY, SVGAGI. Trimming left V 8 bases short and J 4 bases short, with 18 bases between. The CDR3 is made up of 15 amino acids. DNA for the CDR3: TGTGCCAGCCTCCCTTCTGGGCCTCGAAATCAGCCCCAGCATTTT. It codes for CASLPSGPRNQPQHF.

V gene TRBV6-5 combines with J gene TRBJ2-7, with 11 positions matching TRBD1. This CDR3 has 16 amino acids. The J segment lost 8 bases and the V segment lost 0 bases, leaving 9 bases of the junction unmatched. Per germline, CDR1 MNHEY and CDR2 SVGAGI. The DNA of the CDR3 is TGTGCCAGCAGTTACTCGTTGGGGACAGGGGGTGATAAGCAGTACTTC. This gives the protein CASSYSLGTGGDKQYF.

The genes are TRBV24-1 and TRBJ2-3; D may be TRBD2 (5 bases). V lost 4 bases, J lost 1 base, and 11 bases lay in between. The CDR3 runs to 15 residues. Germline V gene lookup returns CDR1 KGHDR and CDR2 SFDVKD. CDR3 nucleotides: TGTGCCACCAGTGACCTAAACGGGGGCACAGATACGCAGTATTTT. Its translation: CATSDLNGGTDTQYF.

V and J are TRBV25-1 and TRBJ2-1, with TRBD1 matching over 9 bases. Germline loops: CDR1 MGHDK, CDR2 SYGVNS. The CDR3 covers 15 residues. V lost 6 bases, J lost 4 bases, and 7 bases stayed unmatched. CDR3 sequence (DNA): TGTGCCAGCAGGAATCCGGGACAGGGTTACAATGAGCAGTTCTTC. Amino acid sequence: CASRNPGQGYNEQFF.

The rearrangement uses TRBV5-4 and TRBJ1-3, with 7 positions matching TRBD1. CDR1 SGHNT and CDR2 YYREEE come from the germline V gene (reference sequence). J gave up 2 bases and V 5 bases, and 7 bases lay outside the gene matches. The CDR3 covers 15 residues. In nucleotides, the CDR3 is TGTGCCAGCAGTCCCGGGACAGCGACTGGAAACACCATATATTTT. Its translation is CASSPGTATGNTIYF.

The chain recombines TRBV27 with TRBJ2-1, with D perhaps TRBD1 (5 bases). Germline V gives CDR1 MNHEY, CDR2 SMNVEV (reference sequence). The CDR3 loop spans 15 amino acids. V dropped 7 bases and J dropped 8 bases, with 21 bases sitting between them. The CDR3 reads CASTFGWGRSYEQFF. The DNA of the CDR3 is TGTGCCAGCACTTTCGGATGGGGCCGCTCTTATGAGCAGTTCTTC.